This T cell receptor beta chain was sequenced for a study of blood T cell repertoires in COVID-19. The overall study: Donors in the United States, Italy and Spain gave samples during acute or convalescent COVID-19. T cells, B-cell-depleted T cells, or PBMCs supplied cDNA or gDNA.

Authors' analysis steps: Scientists estimated how many nucleated cells there were by amplifying reference gene primers. Produced via immunoSEQ multiplex PCR; TCRdb's table is partial and in-frame only. V and J calls plus clone size are reproduced from that table; the DNA served to infer D and trimming. The sample lists about 62,000 clones; around 90% were seen once. V was trimmed by 1 base and J by 4 bases, leaving 10 bases between them. CDR3 size: 14 residues. The germline gives CDR1 SGHTA, CDR2 FQGNSA. Sequenced material: peripheral blood. This receptor was identified in a man in his 70s with acute or convalescent COVID-19. The J gene is TRBJ1-1, the V gene TRBV7-2, with D possibly TRBD1 on 5 matching bases. The CDR3 loop reads CASSLVQGGTEAFF. The CDR3 bases are TGTGCCAGCAGCTTAGTGCAGGGCGGCACTGAAGCTTTCTTT.